These 9 T cell receptor beta chains share one sample of origin, sequenced in a study of shared clonotypes between healthy human individuals. Clones were read by immunoSEQ multiplex PCR, and TCRdb kept only the in-frame ones, dropping some. The sample includes 2.3 million or so clones, 85% to 95% of them seen just once. Specimen: naive CD4+ T cells from PBMCs. As to subset: CD45RA+ positively selected. These receptor sequences come from a man aged 18 to 30 in good health. Some clones in this sample may be carry-over from other donors' samples.

The CDR3 coding sequence is TGTGCCAGCACAGTGGGCCGCATAAGGCAAGAGACCCAGTACTTC. It encodes CASTVGRIRQETQYF. The V call is TRBV6-1, the J call TRBJ2-5; D gene uncertain. The CDR3 is made up of 15 amino acids. The germline CDR1 and CDR2 sequences are MNHNS and SASEGT. Trimming took off 7 bases at V and 2 bases at J, with 17 bases between the two ends.

The chain couples TRBV6-6 to TRBJ1-4, with a possible D match to TRBD1 (6 bases). Trimming removed 2 bases at V and 3 bases at J, with 13 bases between. The CDR3 is 16 residues long. Germline lookup yields CDR1 MNHNY and CDR2 SVGAGI (reference sequence). CDR3: CASSYRRGASNEKLFF. CDR3 nucleotide sequence: TGTGCCAGCAGTTACCGACGGGGGGCCTCTAATGAAAAACTGTTTTTT.

V and J are TRBV27 and TRBJ1-5, with D hard to call. V lost 5 bases, J lost 1 base, and 12 bases lay in between. The germline CDR1 and CDR2 sequences are MNHEY and SMNVEV (reference sequence). There are 15 residues in the CDR3. CDR3 protein: CASSRWDLSNQPQHF. CDR3 sequence (DNA): TGTGCCAGCAGTCGGTGGGATTTGAGCAATCAGCCCCAGCATTTT.

The rearrangement joins TRBV28 to TRBJ1-1; 7 positions agree with TRBD1. With V trimmed by 3 bases and J by 2 bases, 3 bases remained unmatched. The length of the CDR3 is 14 residues. CDR1 MDHEN and CDR2 SYDVKM come from the germline V gene. The CDR3 DNA follows: TGTGCCAGCAGTTTGGGACAGATAAACACTGAAGCTTTCTTT. Residues: CASSLGQINTEAFF.

The rearrangement joins TRBV30 to TRBJ1-1; no clear D. The V and J ends lost 1 base and 2 bases respectively, with 11 bases between them. Germline V gene sequence: CDR1 GTSNPN, CDR2 SVGIG (reference sequence). This CDR3 is built from 14 residues. The CDR3 is CAWSEGFSNTEAFF. CDR3 bases: TGTGCCTGGAGTGAAGGGTTTAGTAACACTGAAGCTTTCTTT. Based on the CDR3 plus reference TRBV30 and TRBJ1-1, the full variable domain is SQTIHQWPATLVQPVGSPLSLECTVEGTSNPNLYWYRQAAGRGLQLLFYSVGIGQISSEVPQNLSASRPQDRQFILSSKKLLLSDSGFYLCAWSEGFSNTEAFFGQGTRLTVV.

The chain recombines TRBV4-3 with TRBJ2-1, with TRBD2 matching 8 bases. The ends lost 0 bases at V and 7 bases at J; junction bases unmatched: 26. The germline V gene encodes CDR1 LGHNA and CDR2 YSLEER. The CDR3 runs to 22 residues. The CDR3 region has the DNA TGCGCCAGCAGCCAAGAAAAACCCTGGGTTCCCGAGGAGCGGGAGTCGGTTAATGAGCAGTTCTTC. Its protein product is CASSQEKPWVPEERESVNEQFF.

The chain employs TRBV7-2 and TRBJ2-7; a possible D gene is TRBD2 (5 bases). V dropped 5 bases and J dropped 0 bases, with 14 bases sitting between them. Per germline, CDR1 SGHTA and CDR2 FQGNSA. This CDR3 has 15 amino acids. CDR3 loop: CASSPGLTSSYEQYF. The CDR3 DNA reads TGTGCCAGCAGCCCCGGACTCACTAGCTCCTACGAGCAGTACTTC.

The genes are TRBV7-3 and TRBJ2-1; perhaps TRBD1 as D (5 bases). CDR1 is SGHTA, CDR2 FQGTGA, per germline. V was cut by 3 bases and J by 6 bases, with 9 bases left in between. The CDR3 has 13 amino acids. The CDR3 sequence: CASSLQGVNEQFF. The CDR3 bases are TGTGCCAGCAGCTTGCAAGGGGTCAATGAGCAGTTCTTC.

This sequence joins TRBV5-1 and TRBJ2-7, with a weak D call TRBD1 (6 bases). Trimming left V 5 bases short and J 0 bases short, with 15 bases between. The CDR3 sequence is 15 residues long. The V gene's germline CDR1 is SGHRS and CDR2 YFSETQ. The CDR3: CASRTGPTPSYEQYF. DNA of the CDR3: TGCGCCAGCAGAACAGGGCCTACCCCCTCCTACGAGCAGTACTTC.